The 9 T cell receptor beta chains in this list originate from one sample, sequenced in a study of blood T cell repertoires in COVID-19. Only in-frame clones appear in the TCRdb table, and some are missing; sequencing was by immunoSEQ multiplex PCR. The repertoire includes more than 200,000 clones, just under 90% of them detected once, and about 2.5% sits in the top ten. Material: peripheral blood. The source is a man aged 30-40 years with COVID-19, enrolled during active disease.

The chain has TRBV24-1 and TRBJ2-7, with TRBD1 matching 7 bases. CDR3 length: 15 amino acids. J gave up 4 bases and V 5 bases, and 10 bases lay outside the gene matches. Germline loops: CDR1 KGHDR, CDR2 SFDVKD. This chain's CDR3 is CATSGWPLTGYEQYF. The CDR3 DNA is TGTGCCACCAGTGGGTGGCCCCTGACAGGGTACGAGCAGTACTTC.

The chain has TRBV18 and TRBJ1-2; the match to TRBD1 covers 7 bases. V was pared by 3 bases and J by 8 bases, with 12 bases of the junction left unmatched. The CDR3 length is 15 residues. Germline V gene lookup returns CDR1 KGHSH and CDR2 LQKENI. Here the CDR3 DNA reads TGTGCCAGCTCACCGGGGGAACAGACAGGGCGAGGCTACACCTTC. This translates into CASSPGEQTGRGYTF.

Concerning this clone itself: The same CDR3 also results from other DNA sequences found in this sample. The V and J genes are TRBV28 and TRBJ2-1; TRBD1 is a possible D gene (5 bases). V was shortened by 4 bases and J by 1 base, with 5 bases between the two germline ends. Germline V gene lookup returns CDR1 MDHEN and CDR2 SYDVKM. The CDR3 covers 13 residues. The CDR3 loop reads CASSSGSYNEQFF. CDR3 DNA sequence: TGTGCCAGCAGTTCAGGGTCCTACAATGAGCAGTTCTTC.

CDR3 DNA: TGTGCCAGCAGCTTGGCCTGGAGGGGCAACGAGCAGTACTTC. This encodes CASSLAWRGNEQYF. The chain uses TRBV5-4 and TRBJ2-7, with D tentatively TRBD2 (6 bases). CDR1 and CDR2 from the germline V gene are SGHNT and YYREEE (reference sequence). The ends were cut back, 0 bases at V and 5 bases at J, with 12 bases in the middle. This CDR3 has 14 residues.

The rearrangement links TRBV5-4 to TRBJ1-1; 7 nucleotides agree with TRBD1. From germline, CDR1 is SGHNT and CDR2 YYREEE (reference sequence). The CDR3 is 14 residues long. Trimming took 4 bases from V and 0 from J; bases not matched to a gene: 3. This CDR3 is CASSPTGMNTEAFF. The DNA of the CDR3 is TGTGCCAGCAGCCCGACAGGGATGAACACTGAAGCTTTCTTT.

Points on this clone: Different DNA sequences within this sample yield the same CDR3. This chain connects TRBV5-1 to TRBJ2-7; 7 bases agree with TRBD1. This CDR3 spans 14 amino acids. The V and J ends lost 4 bases and 5 bases, in that order; junction bases with no gene match: 9. Per germline, CDR1 SGHRS and CDR2 YFSETQ. CDR3 region: CASSPRQGEDEQYF. The CDR3 DNA is TGCGCCAGCAGCCCACGACAGGGTGAAGACGAGCAGTACTTC.

V usage is TRBV2 and J usage is TRBJ1-2; 8 bases agree with TRBD1. The CDR3 runs to 14 residues. The germline V gene has CDR1 SNHLY and CDR2 FYNNEI. Trimming took 5 bases from V and 7 from J; bases not matched to a gene: 9. CDR3 loop: CASSLDRDDRGYTF. CDR3 coding DNA: TGTGCCAGCAGTCTGGACAGGGATGATCGTGGCTACACCTTC. The full variable domain, completed using reference TRBV2 and TRBJ1-2, is EPEVTQTPSHQVTQMGQEVILRCVPISNHLYFYWYRQILGQKVEFLVSFYNNEISEKSEIFDDQFSVERPDGSNFTLKIRSTKLEDSAMYFCASSLDRDDRGYTFGSGTRLTVV.

The chain links TRBV19 to TRBJ2-1; a weak D match, TRBD1 (6 bases). The V gene lost 8 bases and the J gene lost 0 bases, with 8 bases spanning the gap. The CDR3 totals 13 residues. Germline V gene data show CDR1 as LNHDA and CDR2 as SQIVND (reference sequence). The CDR3: CASSDSSYNEQFF. The CDR3 DNA sequence: TGTGCCAGTTCGGACAGCTCCTACAATGAGCAGTTCTTC. The full variable domain, in which reference TRBV19 and TRBJ2-1 provide the parts outside the CDR3, is DGGITQSPKYLFRKEGQNVTLSCEQNLNHDAMYWYRQDPGQGLRLIYYSQIVNDFQKGDIAEGYSVSREKKESFPLTVTSAQKNPTAFYLCASSDSSYNEQFFGPGTRLTVL.

This clone has a handful of counts. The chain recombines TRBV29-1 with TRBJ2-1; weak D call: TRBD2 (5 bases). The germline CDR1 and CDR2 sequences are SQVTM and ANQGSEA. CDR3 length: 11 amino acids. V lost 5 bases to trimming and J lost 8 bases, with 10 bases between them. CDR3 sequence (DNA): TGCAGCGTTCAAAAGGACTATGAGCAGTTCTTC. Its protein is CSVQKDYEQFF.